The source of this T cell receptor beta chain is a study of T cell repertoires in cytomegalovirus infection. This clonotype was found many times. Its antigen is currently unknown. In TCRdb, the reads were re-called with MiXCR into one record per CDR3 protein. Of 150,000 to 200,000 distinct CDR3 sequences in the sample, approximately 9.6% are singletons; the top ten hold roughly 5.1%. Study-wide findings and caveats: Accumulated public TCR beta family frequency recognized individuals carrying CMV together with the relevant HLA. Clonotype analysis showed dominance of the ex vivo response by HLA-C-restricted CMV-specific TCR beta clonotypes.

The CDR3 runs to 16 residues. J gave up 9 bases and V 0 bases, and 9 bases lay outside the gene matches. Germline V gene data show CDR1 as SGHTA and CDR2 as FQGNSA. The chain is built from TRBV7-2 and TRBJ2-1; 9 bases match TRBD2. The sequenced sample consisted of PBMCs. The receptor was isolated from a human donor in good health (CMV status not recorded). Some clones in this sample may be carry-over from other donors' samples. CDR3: CASSLAPRGGAGEQFF. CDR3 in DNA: TGTGCCAGCAGCTTAGCCCCCCGCGGGGGGGCCGGTGAGCAGTTCTTC.